The text below deals with one T cell receptor (beta chain). As yet, its antigen is unknown. The sample belongs to a study of cytomegalovirus exposure and HLA in healthy donors. Background on the study: It was reported in a later analysis that the roughly 120 validation repertoires used the same platform as the 650 to 800 first-cohort repertoires.

Libraries were prepared by immunoSEQ multiplex PCR; TCRdb keeps only in-frame clonotypes and omits some of them. The sample holds about 160,000 clones, about 95% seen once. General study findings and limits: The finding came from a later analysis; first-cohort TCR clusters tended to co-occur in the roughly 120 validation repertoires.

The CDR3 is made up of 15 amino acids. Trimming took 7 bases from V and 2 from J, leaving 15 bases between them. Germline V gives CDR1 MNHEY, CDR2 SVGAGI. The sequenced sample was PBMCs. This rearrangement joins TRBV6-5 to TRBJ2-4; the D gene is possibly TRBD2 (6 bases). The receptor's source is a woman aged 18-29 years in good health and CMV-seronegative. CDR3 nucleotide sequence: TGTGCCAGCACCCCTGGAGGGGTTACCAAAAACATTCAGTACTTC. It codes for CASTPGGVTKNIQYF.